A selection of T cell receptor beta chains follows, all from one sample in a study of cytomegalovirus exposure and HLA in healthy donors. Measured with immunoSEQ multiplex PCR; TCRdb has only the in-frame clones, and not every one. The sample carries under 50,000 clones, around 94% recorded once. Sequenced material: PBMCs. Receptor source: a woman aged 18-29 years in good health and CMV-seropositive. Both conserved end residues are part of each CDR3. A D gene is named only where the DNA matches it firmly. A clone size is listed for some rows: how often the clone was seen (once, few, many), or a class if it is expanded.

j_call v_call d_call clone_size cdr3_aa cdr3_nt
TRBJ2-7 TRBV14 TRBD1 . CASSQDRSGTGVYEQYF TGTGCCAGCAGCCAAGATCGCAGCGGGACAGGGGTCTACGAGCAGTACTTC
TRBJ2-1 TRBV28 TRBD1 . CASSTGQGAVNEQFF TGTGCCAGCAGCACCGGACAGGGGGCTGTCAATGAGCAGTTCTTC
TRBJ1-5 TRBV19 TRBD1 . CASSLAGGNQPQHF TGTGCCAGTAGTTTGGCAGGGGGAAATCAGCCCCAGCATTTT
TRBJ2-2 TRBV4-3 TRBD2 few CASSLTSPGTGELFF TGCGCCAGCAGCCTGACTAGCCCAGGTACCGGGGAGCTGTTTTTT
TRBJ2-1 TRBV23-1 TRBD1 . CASSPGQGPYNEQFF TGCGCCAGCAGTCCGGGACAGGGGCCCTACAATGAGCAGTTCTTC
TRBJ1-5 TRBV6-1 . . CASSDYGVGQIQPQHF TGTGCCAGCAGTGATTATGGTGTGGGGCAAATTCAGCCCCAGCATTTT
TRBJ2-5 TRBV5-6 TRBD1 . CASSFDRGTIQETQYF TGTGCCAGCAGCTTTGACAGGGGGACGATACAAGAGACCCAGTACTTC
TRBJ2-5 TRBV28 . . CASSWPEGENQYF TGTGCCAGCAGTTGGCCGGAGGGTGAGAACCAGTACTTC
TRBJ2-2 TRBV5-4 . . CASSSDLNTGELFF TGTGCCAGCAGCTCGGACTTGAACACCGGGGAGCTGTTTTTT
TRBJ2-7 TRBV4-3 . once CASSQFKSYEQYF TGCGCCAGCAGCCAGTTTAAAAGTTACGAGCAGTACTTC
TRBJ1-1 TRBV6-1 . . CASSVRWQDTEAFF TGTGCCAGCAGTGTCCGGTGGCAGGACACTGAAGCTTTCTTT
TRBJ2-6 TRBV5-1 . . CASSYMGLQISGANVLTF TGCGCCAGCAGCTACATGGGTTTACAGATATCTGGGGCCAACGTCCTGACTTTC
TRBJ2-7 TRBV7-9 . . CASEGSYEQYF TGTGCCTCGGAGGGCTCCTACGAGCAGTACTTC
TRBJ1-1 TRBV6-6 . . CASSYSPAEAFF TGTGCCAGCAGTTACTCTCCCGCTGAAGCTTTCTTT
TRBJ1-3 TRBV18 . once CASSPPIELGNTIYF TGTGCCAGCTCTCCGCCCATAGAGTTGGGAAACACCATATATTTT
TRBJ2-3 TRBV7-3 . . CASSLTSVDGADTQYF TGTGCCAGCAGCTTAACGAGCGTTGATGGAGCAGATACGCAGTATTTT
TRBJ2-5 TRBV28 TRBD2 . CASSLIRGGSGRETQYF TGTGCCAGCAGTCTCATTAGGGGGGGGAGCGGGAGAGAGACCCAGTACTTC
TRBJ2-1 TRBV9 TRBD2 once CASSRGLADEQFF TGTGCCAGCAGCCGCGGTCTAGCGGACGAGCAGTTCTTC
TRBJ2-2 TRBV28 . . CASSPLPTTGELFF TGTGCCAGCAGTCCGTTACCTACCACCGGGGAGCTGTTTTTT
TRBJ1-5 TRBV5-5 TRBD1 . CASSLGQGFYQPQHF TGTGCCAGCAGCTTGGGACAGGGGTTCTATCAGCCCCAGCATTTT
TRBJ2-5 TRBV28 TRBD1 . CASSLRRQGLETQYF TGTGCCAGCAGTTTACGCCGACAGGGATTAGAGACCCAGTACTTC
TRBJ1-1 TRBV14 TRBD1 . CASSQVQGAPGTEAFF TGTGCCAGCAGCCAAGTACAGGGGGCTCCGGGAACTGAAGCTTTCTTT
TRBJ1-1 TRBV5-1 . . CASSIGQRNTEAFF TGCGCCAGCAGCATTGGACAGAGGAACACTGAAGCTTTCTTT
TRBJ2-5 TRBV9 . . CASSVAGDETQYF TGTGCCAGCAGCGTAGCGGGTGATGAGACCCAGTACTTC
TRBJ2-7 TRBV27 TRBD2 . CASSFRTSSYEQYF TGTGCCAGCAGTTTCCGGACTAGCTCCTACGAGCAGTACTTC
TRBJ2-7 TRBV7-9 . . CASAKLGQGIWYEQYF TGTGCCAGCGCTAAGCTCGGGCAGGGGATATGGTACGAGCAGTACTTC
TRBJ2-7 TRBV19 TRBD2 . CASGTTSGRHEQYF TGTGCCAGTGGAACGACTAGCGGGAGACACGAGCAGTACTTC
TRBJ2-3 TRBV9 . . CASSASGSTDTQYF TGTGCCAGCAGCGCCAGCGGGAGCACAGATACGCAGTATTTT
TRBJ1-5 TRBV6-6 . . CASSNDVETQPQHF TGTGCCAGCAGTAATGACGTGGAGACTCAGCCCCAGCATTTT